The entry below gives a single T cell receptor (beta chain) sequence along with its context. None of the donors, who were healthy HIV-negative adults, had recently had acute infections or vaccinations. Every donor was a Caucasian adult from Nashville, Tennessee. The sample belongs to a study of shared clonotypes between healthy human individuals. In the study overall: CD8 memory received one plate per donor, CD8 naive two, CD4 memory three and CD4 naive three.

Germline CDR1 SGHVS, CDR2 FQNEAQ. The CDR3 covers 14 residues. Trimming removed 6 bases from V and 9 bases from J, with 15 bases in between. Replicate sorted-subset PCRs were loaded with 150 to 200 ng DNA, tens of thousands of T cell genomes. Only in-frame clones appear in the TCRdb table, and some are missing; sequencing was by immunoSEQ multiplex PCR. The sample lists roughly 760,000 clones; around 72% were seen once. Sequenced material: memory CD4+ T cells sorted from blood. Subset reported: CD45RA-negative fraction. The clonotype originates from a woman aged 25 to 39 in good health. This sequence joins TRBV7-8 and TRBJ1-6; D might be TRBD1 (5 bases). CDR3 sequence (DNA): TGTGCCAGCAGTCTACAGGCGTTCGGTTCACCCCTCCACTTT. The encoded protein is CASSLQAFGSPLHF.